The 9 T cell receptor beta chains below were found in one sample sequenced in a study of blood T cells in healthy people across ages. A second PCR, run for about 7 to 11 cycles, used a sample-barcoded 5' primer plus a J-beta primer mix. TCRdb reprocessed the 5' RACE reads via MiXCR and lists one record per CDR3 protein. The table lists approximately 800,000 distinct CDR3 sequences, 40% to 65% of them singletons. Sequenced input: blood. These receptors all come from a man of 80 years or more in good health.

The rearrangement joins TRBV27 to TRBJ2-7, with D possibly being TRBD1 (5 bases). V was cut by 4 bases and J by 3 bases, with 16 bases left in between. Germline-derived CDR1 and CDR2 are MNHEY and SMNVEV (reference sequence). CDR3 length: 15 amino acids. The CDR3 loop is CASSSSPGQGYEQYF. The CDR3 DNA sequence: TGTGCCAGCAGTTCCTCCCCAGGGCAGGGCTACGAGCAGTACTTC.

The table lists this clonotype with a few counts. J is TRBJ2-1 and V is TRBV29-1; 10 bases are shared with TRBD2. Germline V gene sequence: CDR1 SQVTM, CDR2 ANQGSEA. This CDR3 contains 18 residues. With 4 bases clipped from V and 1 base from J, the junction kept 13 bases outside the gene matches. CDR3 in DNA: TGCAGCGTTGCCGGGACTAGCGACCCGCTGGGGTCCTACAATGAGCAGTTCTTC. It specifies CSVAGTSDPLGSYNEQFF.

V gene TRBV21-1 combines with J gene TRBJ2-1; the table's D call, TRBD1, has no DNA check behind it. TRBV21-1 is described as a pseudogene. CDR3 size: 15 residues. The CDR3 DNA reads as TGTGCCAGCCGCACCAGGGCGGCAAAAAGAAATGAGCAGTTCTTC. The encoded protein is CASRTRAAKRNEQFF.

This chain uses TRBV20-1 with TRBJ2-7; 8 nucleotides align to TRBD2. The V gene end was trimmed by 6 bases and the J gene end by 0 bases; junction bases not matched to a gene: 7. The CDR3 contains 14 residues. The germline CDR1 and CDR2 sequences are DFQATT and SNEGSKA (reference sequence). DNA for the CDR3: TGCAGTGCCGCGGGACTAGGAACCTCCTACGAGCAGTACTTC. It yields the protein CSAAGLGTSYEQYF.

V is TRBV7-3 and J is TRBJ2-3, with TRBD2 as a possible D gene (7 bases). This CDR3 spans 16 amino acids. The germline CDR1 and CDR2 sequences are SGHTA and FQGTGA. The V and J ends lost 5 bases and 0 bases respectively, with 15 bases between them. CDR3: CASSARGGGSTDTQYF. The CDR3 region has the DNA TGTGCCAGCAGCGCTCGCGGCGGGGGCAGCACAGATACGCAGTATTTT.

The gene calls are TRBV5-6 and TRBJ2-3; 11 bases are shared with TRBD2. Germline loops: CDR1 SGHDT, CDR2 YYEEEE. The CDR3 contains 16 residues. Trimming removed 3 bases from V and 4 bases from J; junction bases left unmatched: 7. The CDR3 DNA reads as TGTGCCAGCAGCTCAATTAGCGGGAGGGCCTCAGATACGCAGTATTTT. This gives the protein CASSSISGRASDTQYF. The variable domain in full, with the rest retrieved from reference TRBV5-6 and TRBJ2-3, is DAGVTQSPTHLIKTRGQQVTLRCSPKSGHDTVSWYQQALGQGPQFIFQYYEEEERQRGNFPDRFSGHQFPNYSSELNVNALLLGDSALYLCASSSISGRASDTQYFGPGTRLTVL.

The chain employs TRBV6-5 and TRBJ2-7; 8 positions agree with TRBD1. V lost 6 bases, J lost 0 bases, and 7 bases stayed unmatched. CDR1 and CDR2 (germline): MNHEY, SVGAGI. CDR3 length equals 15 residues. CDR3 coding DNA: TGTGCCAGCAGGCGACGACAGGGGAGCTCCTACGAGCAGTACTTC. This codes for CASRRRQGSSYEQYF.

Only a few counts were recorded for this clonotype. The V call is TRBV12-3 or TRBV12-4, the J call TRBJ1-2; TRBD1 agrees at 8 bases. The CDR3 extends over 13 amino acids. The junction had 8 bases not matched to a gene; V was cut back by 6 bases and J by 8 bases. The DNA for the CDR3 is TGTGCCAGCAGGCTCCAGGGGGCGGGGGGCTACACCTTC. Protein: CASRLQGAGGYTF.

The CDR3 loop reads CASSGNREQFF. For the CDR3, the DNA is TGTGCCAGCAGTGGGAACAGAGAGCAGTTCTTC. The V gene is TRBV27, the J gene TRBJ2-1; no definite D call. Germline CDR1 is MNHEY and CDR2 is SMNVEV (reference sequence). V lost 5 bases, J lost 10 bases, and 9 bases lay in between. The CDR3 runs 11 residues.